Listed here are 30 T cell receptor beta chains from one sample, sequenced in a study of blood T cell repertoires in COVID-19. This table comes from immunoSEQ multiplex PCR, and its TCRdb copy is limited to in-frame clones, with some not included. The table shows 77,000 or so clones, with about 83% occurring only once. Sequencing input: peripheral blood. The origin of the receptors is a man aged 25 to 40 with COVID-19, enrolled during active disease.

The V and J genes are TRBV5-5 and TRBJ2-7; 10 positions agree with TRBD1. V shed 0 bases, J shed 5 bases, and the junction held 2 bases outside the gene matches. CDR1 is SGHKS, CDR2 YYEKEE, per germline (reference sequence). The CDR3 spans 14 residues. The CDR3 region has the DNA TGTGCCAGCAGCTTGGGGACAGGGGGGCACGAGCAGTACTTC. It encodes CASSLGTGGHEQYF.

This chain joins TRBV30 and TRBJ1-6; 7 positions agree with TRBD1. CDR1 is GTSNPN, CDR2 SVGIG, per germline (reference sequence). CDR3 length: 14 amino acids. The CDR3 DNA reads TGTGCAACCCAAGGGGGCGTCTATAATTCACCCCTCCACTTT. Its protein product is CATQGGVYNSPLHF.

In DNA, the CDR3 is TGTGCCTGGAGGGAGCGGGTCAAAAACATTCAGTACTTC. As protein: CAWRERVKNIQYF. The chain is built from TRBV30 and TRBJ2-4, with a tentative D call TRBD2 (6 bases). This CDR3 region has 13 residues. CDR1 is GTSNPN and CDR2 is SVGIG in the germline V gene (reference sequence). V lost 3 bases to trimming and J lost 3 bases, with 9 bases between them.

The J gene is TRBJ1-1, the V gene TRBV5-6; D possibly corresponds to TRBD1 (5 bases). The CDR3 sequence is 12 residues long. The V end lost 4 bases, the J end lost 5 bases, and 9 bases lay between the germline ends. Germline V gives CDR1 SGHDT, CDR2 YYEEEE. CDR3 in amino acids: CASSADSTEAFF. The DNA for the CDR3 is TGTGCCAGCAGCGCAGACAGTACTGAAGCTTTCTTT.

The chain's CDR3 is CASIQGGRTEAFF. CDR3 sequence (DNA): TGTGCCAGCATTCAAGGCGGGCGCACTGAAGCTTTCTTT. The rearrangement links TRBV2 to TRBJ1-1; D unresolved. V was pared by 7 bases and J by 4 bases, with 13 bases between. The CDR3 has 13 residues. Germline V lookup: CDR1 SNHLY, CDR2 FYNNEI.

The chain combines TRBV28 with TRBJ2-7, with TRBD2 identical over 16 bases. The J segment lost 7 bases and the V segment lost 5 bases, leaving 11 bases of the junction unmatched. The CDR3 loop spans 17 amino acids. Germline CDR1 is MDHEN and CDR2 is SYDVKM. In DNA form, the CDR3 reads TGTGCCAGCAGTCTTCACTCGGGACTAGCGGGAGGGCCAGAGCAGTACTTC. Its protein product is CASSLHSGLAGGPEQYF.

The gene calls are TRBV28 and TRBJ2-4; D is uncertain. There are 12 residues in the CDR3. Trimming took off 8 bases at V and 2 bases at J, with 7 bases between the two ends. Germline CDR1 and CDR2: MDHEN and SYDVKM. Written as DNA, the CDR3 is TGTGCCAGCGGGCTCCCCAAAAACATTCAGTACTTC. It specifies CASGLPKNIQYF.

The chain uses TRBV18 and TRBJ2-5; 15 bases map to TRBD2. Germline CDR1 KGHSH, CDR2 LQKENI. This CDR3 contains 15 residues. The trim removed 6 bases at V and 4 bases at J, leaving 3 bases unmatched. For the CDR3, the DNA is TGTGCCAGCTCCCCGGGACTAGCGGGAGGAGAGACCCAGTACTTC. This encodes CASSPGLAGGETQYF.

Here the CDR3 DNA reads TGTGCCAGCAGTTACAGGGGGCGTGAGCAGTTCTTC. This gives the protein CASSYRGREQFF. The rearrangement links TRBV6-5 to TRBJ2-1; 7 bases align to TRBD1. The CDR3 loop spans 12 amino acids. Germline V gene lookup returns CDR1 MNHEY and CDR2 SVGAGI. V shed 2 bases, J shed 9 bases, and the junction held 1 base outside the gene matches.

The V gene is TRBV15, the J gene TRBJ2-7; TRBD1 matches at 9 bases. CDR1 and CDR2 from the germline V gene are LNHNV and YYDKDF (reference sequence). The CDR3 extends over 15 amino acids. With 4 bases clipped from V and 5 bases from J, the junction kept 9 bases outside the gene matches. CDR3 loop: CATSTGGQGDNEQYF. CDR3 nucleotides: TGTGCCACCAGCACAGGGGGACAGGGTGACAACGAGCAGTACTTC. Combining the CDR3 with reference TRBV15 and TRBJ2-7 gives the whole variable domain DAMVIQNPRYQVTQFGKPVTLSCSQTLNHNVMYWYQQKSSQAPKLLFHYYDKDFNNEADTPDNFQSRRPNTSFCFLDIRSPGLGDTAMYLCATSTGGQGDNEQYFGPGTRLTVT.

This chain uses TRBV7-9 with TRBJ2-3; D might be TRBD2 (6 bases). V lost 8 bases and J lost 4, with 13 bases in between. The CDR3 totals 13 residues. CDR1 and CDR2 from the germline V gene are SEHNR and FQNEAQ (reference sequence). CDR3 sequence reads: CASGIPGADTQYF. CDR3 in DNA: TGTGCCAGCGGAATTCCGGGGGCAGATACGCAGTATTTT. Together with reference TRBV7-9 and TRBJ2-3, the CDR3 gives the full variable domain: DTGVSQNPRHKITKRGQNVTFRCDPISEHNRLYWYRQTLGQGPEFLTYFQNEAQLEKSRLLSDRFSAERPKGSFSTLEIQRTEQGDSAMYLCASGIPGADTQYFGPGTRLTVL.

J is TRBJ2-7 and V is TRBV2, with D perhaps TRBD2 (5 bases). The CDR3 spans 15 residues. The germline V gene has CDR1 SNHLY and CDR2 FYNNEI. V lost 6 bases, J lost 0 bases, and 15 bases lay in between. The CDR3 spells CASRAKGAISYEQYF. In DNA form, the CDR3 reads TGTGCCAGCAGGGCTAAGGGAGCGATCTCCTACGAGCAGTACTTC.

The chain links TRBV18 to TRBJ2-1, with TRBD1 matching 8 bases. After removal of 8 bases from V and 1 base from J, the junction contained 4 bases not matched to a gene. This CDR3 is 14 amino acids long. CDR1 and CDR2 (germline): KGHSH, LQKENI. CDR3 DNA sequence: TGTGCCAGCCTCCGGGACAGGTCCTACAATGAGCAGTTCTTC. This codes for CASLRDRSYNEQFF.

The chain is built from TRBV28 and TRBJ2-7; 7 bases map to TRBD1. Looked up from germline, CDR1 is MDHEN and CDR2 is SYDVKM. CDR3 length: 13 amino acids. V shed 9 bases and J 6 bases; nucleotides not matched to a gene: 11. The CDR3 sequence: CASGLGQEGEQYF. The CDR3 DNA follows: TGTGCCAGTGGTTTAGGACAGGAAGGCGAGCAGTACTTC.

This clone was counted a few times. The gene calls are TRBV12-3 or TRBV12-4 and TRBJ1-1, with 7 bases identical to TRBD1. The ends lost 7 bases at V and 6 bases at J; junction bases unmatched: 8. This CDR3 has 13 residues. The CDR3 DNA reads TGTGCCAGCACGCGCCAAACAGGGGCTGAAGCTTTCTTT. Translating it yields CASTRQTGAEAFF.

The chain links TRBV2 to TRBJ1-5; D is possibly TRBD1 (5 bases). The CDR3 spans 15 residues. Trimming removed 6 bases from V and 1 base from J, with 13 bases in between. CDR1 is SNHLY and CDR2 is FYNNEI in the germline V gene. The CDR3 sequence is CASRRTPTSNQPQHF. The CDR3 DNA is TGTGCCAGCAGGAGGACACCAACCAGCAATCAGCCCCAGCATTTT.

The chain recombines TRBV28 with TRBJ1-6, with TRBD1 identical over 9 bases. Germline-derived CDR1 and CDR2 are MDHEN and SYDVKM. CDR3 length: 15 residues. With 8 bases clipped from V and 5 bases from J, the junction kept 7 bases outside the gene matches. The CDR3 DNA follows: TGTGCCAGCCGGGGACAGGGTAGGGATAATTCACCCCTCCACTTT. It encodes CASRGQGRDNSPLHF.

The chain is built from TRBV27 and TRBJ1-1, with unresolved D. V was clipped by 6 bases and J by 0 bases, with 8 bases between them. CDR1 and CDR2 from the germline V gene are MNHEY and SMNVEV (reference sequence). The CDR3 length is 13 residues. The CDR3 DNA sequence: TGTGCCAGCAGAATGGGCGTGAACACTGAAGCTTTCTTT. It specifies CASRMGVNTEAFF.

The chain couples TRBV30 to TRBJ2-1; D call uncertain. The CDR3 loop spans 13 amino acids. Germline CDR1 is GTSNPN and CDR2 is SVGIG (reference sequence). The V gene lost 5 bases and the J gene lost 0 bases, with 8 bases spanning the gap. The CDR3 sequence is CAWLRSSYNEQFF. CDR3 coding DNA: TGTGCCTGGCTACGGAGCTCCTACAATGAGCAGTTCTTC.

V and J are TRBV9 and TRBJ1-2, with TRBD1 identical over 7 bases. The CDR3 extends over 12 amino acids. CDR1 is SGDLS, CDR2 YYNGEE, per germline. Trimming took 5 bases from V and 4 from J; bases not matched to a gene: 2. CDR3 in amino acids: CASRGQVYGYTF. The CDR3 nucleotides read TGTGCCAGCAGAGGACAGGTCTATGGCTACACCTTC. The full variable domain, rest sourced from reference TRBV9 and TRBJ1-2, is DSGVTQTPKHLITATGQRVTLRCSPRSGDLSVYWYQQSLDQGLQFLIQYYNGEERAKGNILERFSAQQFPDLHSELNLSSLELGDSALYFCASRGQVYGYTFGSGTRLTVV.

V and J are TRBV28 and TRBJ1-2, with a possible D match to TRBD1 (5 bases). The V and J ends lost 6 bases and 0 bases respectively, with 11 bases between them. CDR3 length equals 14 residues. In germline, CDR1 is MDHEN, CDR2 SYDVKM. The CDR3 coding sequence is TGTGCCAGCAGCCAGGGCATGACTAACTATGGCTACACCTTC. Protein sequence: CASSQGMTNYGYTF.

The rearrangement joins TRBV29-1 to TRBJ1-2, with D unresolved. The germline CDR1 and CDR2 sequences are SQVTM and ANQGSEA. With 6 bases removed from V and 2 bases from J, the gap between germline ends came to 16 bases. The CDR3 is made up of 14 amino acids. The CDR3 reads CSVEGPGSNYGYTF. In DNA form, the CDR3 reads TGCAGCGTCGAGGGTCCGGGATCCAACTATGGCTACACCTTC.

This clone was seen only a few times. The chain carries TRBV6-4 and TRBJ2-1; TRBD2 matches 10 bases. The CDR3 extends over 15 amino acids. The V segment lost 6 bases and the J segment 8 bases; nucleotides outside the gene matches: 10. Germline V lookup: CDR1 MRHNA, CDR2 SNTAGT. CDR3 amino acids: CASRPSSGSSHEQFF. For the CDR3, the DNA is TGTGCCAGCAGACCTTCTAGCGGGAGTTCCCATGAGCAGTTCTTC.

The chain joins TRBV7-2 to TRBJ2-7; D not resolved. The germline V gene encodes CDR1 SGHTA and CDR2 FQGNSA. CDR3 length equals 14 residues. V was trimmed by 5 bases and J by 5 bases, leaving 16 bases between them. CDR3 DNA: TGTGCCAGCAGCCGCTTAGTATTGTCAAACGAGCAGTACTTC. Translating gives CASSRLVLSNEQYF. Based on the CDR3 plus reference TRBV7-2 and TRBJ2-7, the full variable domain is GAGVSQSPSNKVTEKGKDVELRCDPISGHTALYWYRQSLGQGLEFLIYFQGNSAPDKSGLPSDRFSAERTGGSVSTLTIQRTQQEDSAVYLCASSRLVLSNEQYFGPGTRLTVT.

With respect to this clone: Compared with germline, one end of the junction differs, possibly owing to a read error. This sequence joins TRBV7-9 and TRBJ1-1; D gene ambiguous. The CDR3 sequence is 12 residues long. Germline V lookup: CDR1 SEHNR, CDR2 FQNEAQ (reference sequence). CDR3 in amino acids: CASSSPAPPVRF. The CDR3 nucleotides are TGTGCCAGCAGCTCTCCTGCTCCTCCAGTCCGATTT.

The rearrangement joins TRBV7-9 to TRBJ2-7, with TRBD1 identical over 10 bases. The CDR3 length is 13 residues. Germline V CDR1 and CDR2: SEHNR, FQNEAQ (reference sequence). The trim removed 11 bases at V and 6 bases at J, leaving 10 bases unmatched. CDR3 region: CAWSEGQGPEQYF. CDR3 DNA sequence: TGTGCCTGGAGTGAGGGACAGGGGCCCGAGCAGTACTTC. The full variable domain, completed using reference TRBV7-9 and TRBJ2-7, is DTGVSQNPRHKITKRGQNVTFRCDPISEHNRLYWYRQTLGQGPEFLTYFQNEAQLEKSRLLSDRFSAERPKGSFSTLEIQRTEQGDSAMYLCAWSEGQGPEQYFGPGTRLTVT.

This clone has only one observation. The gene calls are TRBV7-8 and TRBJ1-5, with TRBD1 matching 7 bases. The ends lost 5 bases at V and 3 bases at J; junction bases unmatched: 10. The germline gives CDR1 SGHVS, CDR2 FQNEAQ. The CDR3 is 16 residues long. This chain's CDR3 is CASSVTTGTVNQPQHF. CDR3 coding DNA: TGTGCCAGCAGCGTAACGACAGGGACCGTCAATCAGCCCCAGCATTTT.

The chain recombines TRBV28 with TRBJ1-1; D not certain. From germline, CDR1 is MDHEN and CDR2 SYDVKM. The CDR3 loop spans 12 amino acids. Trimming stripped 10 bases from V and 0 bases from J, with 9 bases between. CDR3 nucleotide sequence: TGTGCCACCTTATCTTTGAACACTGAAGCTTTCTTT. This gives the protein CATLSLNTEAFF. Based on the CDR3 plus reference TRBV28 and TRBJ1-1, the full variable domain is DVKVTQSSRYLVKRTGEKVFLECVQDMDHENMFWYRQDPGLGLRLIYFSYDVKMKEKGDIPEGYSVSREKKERFSLILESASTNQTSMYLCATLSLNTEAFFGQGTRLTVV.

This chain uses TRBV7-9 with TRBJ2-7; 9 bases fit TRBD2. This CDR3 spans 15 amino acids. The germline V gene encodes CDR1 SEHNR and CDR2 FQNEAQ (reference sequence). V lost 5 bases to trimming and J lost 3 bases; unmatched junction nucleotides: 8. The CDR3 is CASSELAGEYYEQYF. The CDR3 DNA reads as TGTGCCAGCAGCGAACTAGCGGGCGAATACTACGAGCAGTACTTC. Using reference TRBV7-9 and TRBJ2-7 for the parts outside the CDR3, the full variable domain is DTGVSQNPRHKITKRGQNVTFRCDPISEHNRLYWYRQTLGQGPEFLTYFQNEAQLEKSRLLSDRFSAERPKGSFSTLEIQRTEQGDSAMYLCASSELAGEYYEQYFGPGTRLTVT.

The genes are TRBV19 and TRBJ1-6, with D possibly matching TRBD1 (6 bases). Looked up from germline, CDR1 is LNHDA and CDR2 is SQIVND (reference sequence). This CDR3 is 15 amino acids long. V lost 10 bases, J lost 0 bases, and 13 bases lay in between. This CDR3 is CATGGQSSYNSPLHF. In DNA, the CDR3 is TGTGCCACCGGAGGACAGAGCTCCTATAATTCACCCCTCCACTTT.